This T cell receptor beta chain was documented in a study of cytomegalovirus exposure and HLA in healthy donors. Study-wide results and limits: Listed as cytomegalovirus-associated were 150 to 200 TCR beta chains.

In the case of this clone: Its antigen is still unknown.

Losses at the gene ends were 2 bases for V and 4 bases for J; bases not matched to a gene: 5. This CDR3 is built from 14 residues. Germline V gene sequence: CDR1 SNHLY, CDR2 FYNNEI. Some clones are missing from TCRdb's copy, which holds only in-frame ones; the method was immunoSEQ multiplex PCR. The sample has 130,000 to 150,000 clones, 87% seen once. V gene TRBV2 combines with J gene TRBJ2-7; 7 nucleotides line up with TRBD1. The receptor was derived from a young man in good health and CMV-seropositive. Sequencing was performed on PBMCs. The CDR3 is CASSEQGENYEQYF. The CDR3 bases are TGTGCCAGCAGTGAACAGGGGGAGAATTACGAGCAGTACTTC.